Presented here are 30 T cell receptor beta chains from one specimen sequenced in a study of blood T cell repertoires in COVID-19. Here immunoSEQ multiplex PCR was the method, and the copy in TCRdb shows in-frame clones only, minus some. The sample gives about 280,000 clones, around nine tenths of which show up once; approximately 6% is in the top ten. The sample consisted of PBMCs or T cells enriched from blood (not recorded which). Receptors originate from a woman aged 40 to 49 who had recovered from COVID-19.

The chain combines TRBV28 with TRBJ1-6; 8 bases align to TRBD1. The germline V gene encodes CDR1 MDHEN and CDR2 SYDVKM. V lost 5 bases and J lost 13; bases outside the gene matches: 7. The CDR3 is 13 residues long. The CDR3 DNA reads TGTGCCAGCAGTATACTGACAGGGGATCCCCTCCACTTT. Amino acids: CASSILTGDPLHF. The full variable domain, rest sourced from reference TRBV28 and TRBJ1-6, is DVKVTQSSRYLVKRTGEKVFLECVQDMDHENMFWYRQDPGLGLRLIYFSYDVKMKEKGDIPEGYSVSREKKERFSLILESASTNQTSMYLCASSILTGDPLHFGNGTRLTVT.

The chain links TRBV6-5 to TRBJ1-5; a possible D gene is TRBD1 (5 bases). The V gene's germline CDR1 is MNHEY and CDR2 SVGAGI. The CDR3 spans 15 residues. V lost 6 bases and J 4 bases, leaving 16 bases between the germline ends. The CDR3 reads CASRPGTQRNQPQHF. CDR3 bases: TGTGCCAGCAGACCCGGGACTCAGAGAAATCAGCCCCAGCATTTT.

This clone was seen once. The chain uses TRBV7-9 and TRBJ1-4; weak D call: TRBD1 (5 bases). Trimming took off 3 bases at V and 6 bases at J, with 14 bases between the two ends. This CDR3 region has 15 residues. Germline CDR1 is SEHNR and CDR2 is FQNEAQ (reference sequence). CDR3 in DNA: TGTGCCAGCAGCTTGGGCCGGGGGTCTGATGAAAAACTGTTTTTT. This codes for CASSLGRGSDEKLFF.

The chain uses TRBV15 and TRBJ2-1; 10 nucleotides agree with TRBD2. Germline CDR1 LNHNV, CDR2 YYDKDF (reference sequence). V lost 3 bases, J lost 4 bases, and 6 bases stayed unmatched. The CDR3 contains 16 residues. CDR3 sequence: CATSRATSGAYNEQFF. The DNA for the CDR3 is TGTGCCACCAGCAGGGCCACTAGCGGGGCATACAATGAGCAGTTCTTC.

The chain is built from TRBV5-1 and TRBJ1-1, with TRBD1 matching 10 bases. CDR3 length: 17 amino acids. The J segment lost 6 bases and the V segment lost 3 bases, leaving 14 bases of the junction unmatched. Germline V gene lookup returns CDR1 SGHRS and CDR2 YFSETQ. The CDR3 DNA reads TGCGCCAGCAGCTCGCCGGAACCGGGACAGGGGAGCGCTGAAGCTTTCTTT. It encodes CASSSPEPGQGSAEAFF.

CDR3 in amino acids: CSASRQGWTDTQYF. The CDR3 bases are TGCAGTGCTAGTAGACAGGGGTGGACGGATACGCAGTATTTT. V is TRBV20-1 and J is TRBJ2-3; 8 nucleotides line up with TRBD1. CDR1 is DFQATT, CDR2 SNEGSKA, per germline (reference sequence). This CDR3 has 14 residues. Germline trimming cut 3 bases from V and 6 bases from J; bases unmatched to any gene: 8.

For this clone: The germline gene is not matched at one end of the junction; a read error may be the cause. This chain joins TRBV10-3 and TRBJ2-1, with 8 bases matching TRBD2. CDR1 is ENHRY, CDR2 SYGVKD, per germline. The CDR3 length is 13 residues. The CDR3 loop reads CALRTSSDNEQFF. DNA of the CDR3: TGTGCCCTGCGGACTAGCTCCGACAATGAGCAGTTCTTC.

The chain is built from TRBV18 and TRBJ2-2; 9 bases are a match to TRBD1. This CDR3 has 15 amino acids. The germline CDR1 and CDR2 sequences are KGHSH and LQKENI. Losses at the gene ends were 4 bases for V and 5 bases for J; bases not matched to a gene: 5. For the CDR3, the DNA is TGTGCCAGCTCACGAACGACAGGGGGGACCGGGGAGCTGTTTTTT. It yields the protein CASSRTTGGTGELFF. Based on the CDR3 plus reference TRBV18 and TRBJ2-2, the full variable domain is NAGVMQNPRHLVRRRGQEARLRCSPMKGHSHVYWYRQLPEEGLKFMVYLQKENIIDESGMPKERFSAEFPKEGPSILRIQQVVRGDSAAYFCASSRTTGGTGELFFGEGSRLTVL.

The chain combines TRBV16 with TRBJ2-3, with unresolved D. Trimming removed 0 bases from V and 6 bases from J, with 10 bases in between. The CDR3 sequence is 14 residues long. Germline values: CDR1 KGHSY, CDR2 FQNENV. In DNA, the CDR3 is TGTGCCAGCAGCCAATCGCATCCCGGGGATACGCAGTATTTT. This gives the protein CASSQSHPGDTQYF.

The chain couples TRBV7-8 to TRBJ1-5, with D tentatively TRBD1 (5 bases). The germline V gene has CDR1 SGHVS and CDR2 FQNEAQ. V gave up 2 bases and J gave up 6 bases, with 11 bases separating them. The CDR3 runs to 14 residues. The CDR3 DNA is TGTGCCAGCAGCTTAAATCGACAGTCTCAGCCCCAGCATTTT. This gives the protein CASSLNRQSQPQHF.

The rearrangement joins TRBV6-5 to TRBJ2-1; 7 bases fit TRBD2. Per the germline V gene, CDR1 is MNHEY and CDR2 is SVGAGI. The J segment lost 9 bases and the V segment lost 6 bases, leaving 11 bases of the junction unmatched. The CDR3 extends over 14 amino acids. The CDR3: CASSPPERGGEQFF. In DNA, the CDR3 is TGTGCCAGCAGCCCCCCTGAGCGGGGTGGTGAGCAGTTCTTC.

This clone appeared once. The chain carries TRBV7-9 and TRBJ2-3; the D gene is possibly TRBD1 (6 bases). The V and J ends lost 5 bases and 2 bases respectively, with 14 bases between them. The CDR3 length is 15 residues. Germline V gene data show CDR1 as SEHNR and CDR2 as FQNEAQ (reference sequence). CDR3 loop: CASSPTDRATDTQYF. For the CDR3, the DNA is TGTGCCAGCAGCCCGACGGACAGAGCCACAGATACGCAGTATTTT. The whole variable domain, filled in from reference TRBV7-9 and TRBJ2-3, reads DTGVSQNPRHKITKRGQNVTFRCDPISEHNRLYWYRQTLGQGPEFLTYFQNEAQLEKSRLLSDRFSAERPKGSFSTLEIQRTEQGDSAMYLCASSPTDRATDTQYFGPGTRLTVL.

V usage is TRBV4-1 and J usage is TRBJ2-1; D is unclear. From germline, CDR1 is MGHRA and CDR2 YSYEKL. The V end lost 0 bases, the J end lost 2 bases, and 11 bases lay between the germline ends. There are 16 residues in the CDR3. In DNA form, the CDR3 reads TGCGCCAGCAGCCAAGAGTGGTCGGTCCCCTACAATGAGCAGTTCTTC. This gives the protein CASSQEWSVPYNEQFF.

The chain employs TRBV28 and TRBJ1-2; no firm D call. This CDR3 spans 12 amino acids. Germline-derived CDR1 and CDR2 are MDHEN and SYDVKM. V lost 5 bases, J lost 6 bases, and 10 bases lay in between. The CDR3 loop reads CASSTLRDGYTF. The DNA for the CDR3 is TGTGCCAGCAGTACCCTCCGGGATGGCTACACCTTC.

This clone was observed a few times. V and J are TRBV7-6 and TRBJ2-5; D is possibly TRBD2 (5 bases). Germline assignment: CDR1 SGHVS and CDR2 FNYEAQ. This CDR3 spans 15 amino acids. V dropped 5 bases and J dropped 5 bases, with 18 bases sitting between them. As DNA, the CDR3 is TGTGCCAGCAGCCCGCGGGTCCTGAGTAGGGAGACCCAGTACTTC. Translated: CASSPRVLSRETQYF.

This chain uses TRBV11-3 with TRBJ2-7; maybe TRBD2 (6 bases). The CDR3 totals 15 residues. CDR1 is SGHNT and CDR2 is YENEEA in the germline V gene. With 5 bases removed from V and 5 bases from J, the gap between germline ends came to 19 bases. The chain's CDR3 is CASSPGGAARDEQYF. CDR3 DNA: TGTGCCAGCAGCCCGGGCGGGGCGGCCCGGGACGAGCAGTACTTC. The full variable domain, its missing parts supplied by reference TRBV11-3 and TRBJ2-7, is EAGVVQSPRYKIIEKKQPVAFWCNPISGHNTLYWYLQNLGQGPELLIRYENEEAVDDSQLPKDRFSAERLKGVDSTLKIQPAELGDSAVYLCASSPGGAARDEQYFGPGTRLTVT.

V and J are TRBV6-5 and TRBJ2-1, with 10 bases matching TRBD2. This CDR3 spans 16 amino acids. Germline values: CDR1 MNHEY, CDR2 SVGAGI. Unmatched junction bases numbered 9, after V lost 2 bases and J lost 8 bases. CDR3 coding DNA: TGTGCCAGCAGTTACGGGTTAGCGGGAGGTTGGGATGAGCAGTTCTTC. As protein: CASSYGLAGGWDEQFF.

The chain uses TRBV28 and TRBJ2-4, with D perhaps matching TRBD2 (6 bases). Germline V lookup: CDR1 MDHEN, CDR2 SYDVKM. The CDR3 spans 14 residues. The V and J ends lost 7 bases and 0 bases respectively, with 10 bases between them. The CDR3 sequence: CASNPAGAKNIQYF. CDR3 nucleotide sequence: TGTGCCAGCAACCCAGCGGGAGCCAAAAACATTCAGTACTTC.

The J gene is TRBJ1-2, the V gene TRBV4-3; D possibly corresponds to TRBD1 (6 bases). V was shortened by 0 bases and J by 7 bases, with 15 bases between the two germline ends. CDR3 length equals 15 residues. Germline values: CDR1 LGHNA, CDR2 YSLEER. The CDR3 spells CASSQDNGGASGYTF. In DNA, the CDR3 is TGCGCCAGCAGCCAAGATAACGGGGGGGCGAGTGGCTACACCTTC.

In this sample, this clone turned up a few times. The gene calls are TRBV28 and TRBJ2-3; TRBD1 is a possible D gene (5 bases). V lost 7 bases, J lost 3 bases, and 8 bases lay in between. The germline CDR1 and CDR2 sequences are MDHEN and SYDVKM. The CDR3 has 12 residues. CDR3 bases: TGTGCCAGCACCACAGGTACAGATACGCAGTATTTT. Translating gives CASTTGTDTQYF.

V gene TRBV6-6 combines with J gene TRBJ2-1; 8 bases fit TRBD2. This CDR3 has 15 amino acids. Germline V lookup: CDR1 MNHNY, CDR2 SVGAGI (reference sequence). With V trimmed by 2 bases and J by 6 bases, 6 bases remained unmatched. The CDR3 region is CASSYRSGRSNEQFF. CDR3 DNA: TGTGCCAGCAGTTACAGAAGCGGGAGAAGCAATGAGCAGTTCTTC.

This clone was counted once. The chain combines TRBV2 with TRBJ2-3, with 12 bases aligning to TRBD2. V was pared by 7 bases and J by 5 bases, with 1 base of the junction left unmatched. The CDR3 totals 13 residues. Germline CDR1 and CDR2: SNHLY and FYNNEI. This CDR3 reads CASKTSGRDTQYF. DNA for the CDR3: TGTGCCAGCAAGACTAGCGGGAGAGATACGCAGTATTTT.

CDR3 sequence reads: CASSLAWVQARYGYTF. The CDR3 DNA is TGTGCCAGCAGCTTAGCGTGGGTACAGGCCCGCTATGGCTACACCTTC. The chain combines TRBV7-2 with TRBJ1-2; perhaps TRBD1 as D (5 bases). Germline V CDR1 and CDR2: SGHTA, FQGNSA. V shed 0 bases and J shed 4 bases, with 15 bases lying between them. This CDR3 comprises 16 residues.

This clone showed up just once. The V gene is TRBV3-1 (or the pseudogene TRBV3-2), the J gene TRBJ1-2, with D hard to call. Per germline, CDR1 LGHDT and CDR2 YNNKEL (reference sequence). V lost 3 bases, J lost 7 bases, and 15 bases lay in between. The CDR3 is made up of 14 amino acids. This chain's CDR3 is CASSHIGGTGGYTF. In DNA, the CDR3 is TGTGCCAGCAGCCATATTGGAGGAACGGGTGGCTACACCTTC.

The rearrangement links TRBV7-9 to TRBJ1-2; D gene uncertain. Germline-derived CDR1 and CDR2 are SEHNR and FQNEAQ (reference sequence). Trimming stripped 5 bases from V and 8 bases from J, with 18 bases between. The CDR3 runs 14 residues. CDR3 region: CASSRSAIGGGYTF. CDR3 DNA sequence: TGTGCCAGCAGCAGGTCTGCCATCGGAGGGGGCTACACCTTC. Together with reference TRBV7-9 and TRBJ1-2, the CDR3 gives the full variable domain: DTGVSQNPRHKITKRGQNVTFRCDPISEHNRLYWYRQTLGQGPEFLTYFQNEAQLEKSRLLSDRFSAERPKGSFSTLEIQRTEQGDSAMYLCASSRSAIGGGYTFGSGTRLTVV.

This rearrangement joins TRBV4-3 to TRBJ1-3; D not resolved. The CDR3 is made up of 16 amino acids. V lost 0 bases to trimming and J lost 3 bases, with 12 bases between them. Per the germline V gene, CDR1 is LGHNA and CDR2 is YSLEER. The CDR3 nucleotides are TGCGCCAGCAGCCAAGATTTGAGGCGGCTTGGAAACACCATATATTTT. Its translation: CASSQDLRRLGNTIYF.

The chain couples TRBV7-9 to TRBJ1-1; TRBD1 aligns across 12 bases. Germline V gene sequence: CDR1 SEHNR, CDR2 FQNEAQ (reference sequence). The trim removed 1 base at V and 5 bases at J, leaving 5 bases unmatched. The CDR3 runs 16 residues. CDR3 DNA sequence: TGTGCCAGCAGCTTAGAGGGACAGGGGGCGTGGACTGAAGCTTTCTTT. Protein sequence: CASSLEGQGAWTEAFF.

The chain employs TRBV5-3 and TRBJ1-2, with a weak D call TRBD1 (6 bases). TRBV5-3 is marked as an open reading frame, function uncertain. V shed 4 bases and J shed 8 bases, with 21 bases lying between them. CDR3 length: 15 amino acids. CDR3: CARSQPGEVAVGYTF. As DNA, the CDR3 is TGTGCCAGAAGCCAACCAGGGGAAGTGGCCGTCGGCTACACCTTC.

V and J are TRBV11-2 and TRBJ1-4; perhaps TRBD1 as D (5 bases). The germline V gene has CDR1 SGHAT and CDR2 FQNNGV. Trimming cost V 0 bases and J 5 bases, with 13 bases left between them. The CDR3 totals 16 residues. CDR3 loop: CASSLDPQGRNEKLFF. The DNA of the CDR3 is TGTGCCAGCAGCTTAGATCCCCAGGGAAGAAATGAAAAACTGTTTTTT.

The chain combines TRBV23-1 with TRBJ1-1, with D tentatively TRBD1 (6 bases). TRBV23-1 is treated as an ORF (open reading frame) with a function not yet certain. The CDR3 consists of 15 residues. V shed 2 bases and J shed 2 bases, with 12 bases lying between them. CDR3 region: CASSQVRTDNTEAFF. In DNA, the CDR3 is TGCGCCAGCAGTCAAGTTCGGACAGATAACACTGAAGCTTTCTTT.